This is a list of T cell receptor beta chains from one sample in a study of identical twins. TCRdb re-analysed the 5' RACE reads in MiXCR, keeping a single row per CDR3 protein. The repertoire has some 710,000 distinct CDR3 sequences, roughly 6% of them found once; the top ten carry 1.5% to 2%. Sequencing was carried out using naive T cells sorted from blood. All receptors derive from a man between 18 and 29 years old in good health. Both conserved end residues are part of each CDR3. The D gene is left open where the match is weak. Rows give clone size only sometimes, using once, few, many, or a class for an expanded clone.

TRBV7-2	TRBD2	.	TRBJ2-3	CASSSRGLASQYF	TGTGCCAGCAGCTCTCGAGGACTAGCTTCGCAGTATTTT
TRBV10-3	TRBD2	.	TRBJ2-1	CAIRSGREYNEQFF	TGTGCCATCAGAAGCGGGAGGGAATACAATGAGCAGTTCTTC
TRBV29-1	TRBD1	many	TRBJ2-1	CSARQGDHEQFF	TGCAGCGCCAGACAGGGCGATCATGAGCAGTTCTTC
TRBV14	.	many	TRBJ1-1	CASSQEGLIPEAFF	TGTGCCAGCAGCCAAGAGGGCTTGATTCCTGAAGCTTTCTTT
TRBV30	.	.	TRBJ2-5	CAWSVGGTVQETQYF	TGTGCCTGGAGTGTGGGGGGGACAGTCCAAGAGACCCAGTACTTC
TRBV10-3	.	many	TRBJ1-1	CAISGRLGTEAFF	TGTGCCATCAGTGGACGCCTGGGAACTGAAGCTTTCTTT
TRBV12-3/TRBV12-4	TRBD2	.	TRBJ2-1	CASSIAGGTYNEQFF	TGTGCCAGCAGCATAGCGGGAGGGACCTACAATGAGCAGTTCTTC
TRBV5-1	.	few	TRBJ2-3	CASSLQRDKEYTQYF	TGCGCCAGCAGCTTACAACGGGACAAGGAATATACGCAGTATTTT
TRBV4-1	TRBD2	few	TRBJ2-3	CASSQVSAGGPDTQYF	TGCGCCAGCAGCCAAGTATCAGCGGGAGGGCCGGATACGCAGTATTTT
TRBV12-3/TRBV12-4	TRBD1	many	TRBJ2-2	CASSQLQGMDTGELFF	TGTGCCAGCAGCCAACTACAGGGGATGGACACCGGGGAGCTGTTTTTT
TRBV7-2	.	.	TRBJ2-7	CASSLVGLASDEQYF	TGTGCCAGCAGCTTAGTAGGGCTAGCCTCCGACGAGCAGTACTTC
TRBV27	.	many	TRBJ2-5	CASSLYSGETQYF	TGTGCCAGCAGTTTGTACAGCGGGGAGACCCAGTACTTC
TRBV12-3/TRBV12-4	.	.	TRBJ2-6	CASSPDRANVLTF	TGTGCCAGCAGTCCCGATCGGGCCAACGTCCTGACTTTC
TRBV5-1	.	many	TRBJ2-3	CASSLALWSTDTQYF	TGCGCCAGCAGCTTGGCCTTATGGAGCACAGATACGCAGTATTTT
TRBV11-3	TRBD2	few	TRBJ2-3	CASSPSLAGDTDTQYF	TGTGCCAGCAGCCCCTCCCTAGCGGGGGACACAGATACGCAGTATTTT
TRBV7-9	.	many	TRBJ1-1	CASSQPPGAMNTEAFF	TGTGCCAGCAGTCAGCCCCCAGGGGCCATGAACACTGAAGCTTTCTTT
TRBV3-1	.	.	TRBJ2-7	CASSQARTSYEQYF	TGTGCCAGCAGCCAAGCCCGGACCTCCTACGAGCAGTACTTC
TRBV6-2/TRBV6-3	TRBD1	many	TRBJ2-5	CASSNDRGRETQYF	TGTGCCAGCAGTAACGACAGGGGGCGAGAGACCCAGTACTTC
TRBV19	.	few	TRBJ2-7	CASSSYRDEQYF	TGTGCCAGTTCATCATACAGGGACGAGCAGTACTTC
TRBV18	.	few	TRBJ2-2	CASSPGASNTGELFF	TGTGCCAGCTCACCTGGGGCCTCGAACACCGGGGAGCTGTTTTTT
TRBV27	.	few	TRBJ1-2	CASSPLGDMDGYTF	TGTGCCAGCAGTCCTCTGGGGGATATGGATGGCTACACCTTC
TRBV24-1	TRBD2	few	TRBJ2-3	CATSDFAGGRNTQYF	TGTGCCACCAGTGATTTCGCGGGAGGTAGGAATACGCAGTATTTT
TRBV30	.	.	TRBJ2-3	CAWSPRTAGDTQYF	TGTGCCTGGAGTCCTCGGACAGCCGGGGATACGCAGTATTTT
TRBV29-1	.	.	TRBJ2-7	CSVVRGKGLGGVDYEQYF	TGCAGCGTCGTTCGTGGGAAGGGTTTAGGAGGGGTGGACTACGAGCAGTACTTC
TRBV11-1	TRBD2	many	TRBJ2-3	CASSFGGLAGGGTQYF	TGTGCCAGCAGCTTCGGGGGACTAGCGGGAGGAGGTACGCAGTATTTT
TRBV27	TRBD1	many	TRBJ1-4	CASSTTGATNEKLFF	TGTGCCAGCAGCACAACAGGGGCAACTAATGAAAAACTGTTTTTT
TRBV4-2	.	.	TRBJ2-7	CASSQVSTPGLDSYEQYF	TGTGCCAGCAGCCAAGTAAGTACGCCGGGACTGGATTCCTACGAGCAGTACTTC
TRBV14	.	.	TRBJ1-2	CASSQVGIANYGYTF	TGTGCCAGCAGCCAAGTTGGCATCGCTAACTATGGCTACACCTTC
TRBV5-1	TRBD1	many	TRBJ2-5	CASSRRTGEETQYF	TGCGCCAGCAGCCGGCGGACAGGGGAAGAGACCCAGTACTTC
TRBV5-1	.	few	TRBJ2-6	CASSSGFRGSVDGANVLTF	TGCGCCAGCAGTTCTGGGTTCCGGGGGAGTGTAGATGGGGCCAACGTCCTGACTTTC
TRBV5-4	.	.	TRBJ2-7	CASSPTHTRSSYEQYF	TGTGCCAGCAGCCCCACCCATACCAGGAGCTCCTACGAGCAGTACTTC
TRBV12-3/TRBV12-4	.	many	TRBJ1-5	CASSSVLNQPQHF	TGTGCCAGCAGTTCGGTCCTTAATCAGCCCCAGCATTTT
TRBV5-1	.	.	TRBJ1-1	CASKGAPNTEAFF	TGCGCCAGCAAAGGGGCCCCGAACACTGAAGCTTTCTTT
TRBV9	.	.	TRBJ2-1	CASSVVASDSSYNEQFF	TGTGCCAGCAGCGTAGTGGCTAGCGATAGCTCCTACAATGAGCAGTTCTTC
TRBV6-1	.	.	TRBJ2-7	CASRPLGLLYEQYF	TGTGCCAGCAGACCACTGGGATTACTCTACGAGCAGTACTTC
TRBV7-2	.	many	TRBJ1-5	CASSLMRDQPQHF	TGTGCCAGCAGCTTAATGAGGGACCAGCCCCAGCATTTT
TRBV20-1	.	many	TRBJ2-3	CSARDNSMSTDTQYF	TGCAGTGCTAGAGATAACTCGATGAGCACAGATACGCAGTATTTT
TRBV4-2	.	many	TRBJ1-5	CASSQGMGGQPQHF	TGTGCCAGCAGCCAGGGCATGGGGGGCCAGCCCCAGCATTTT
TRBV10-3	.	few	TRBJ2-6	CAISESRTRGTGANVLTF	TGTGCCATCAGTGAGTCGAGAACCCGGGGTACTGGGGCCAACGTCCTGACTTTC
TRBV10-1	.	.	TRBJ2-4	CASSVRQGLAKNIQYF	TGCGCCAGCAGTGTCCGACAGGGACTAGCCAAAAACATTCAGTACTTC
TRBV4-1	.	many	TRBJ2-3	CASSQERVGWYF	TGCGCCAGCAGCCAAGAACGTGTGGGGTGGTATTTT
TRBV6-2/TRBV6-3	TRBD2	many	TRBJ2-3	CASRTLAGGRTDTQYF	TGTGCCAGCAGAACACTAGCGGGAGGGCGGACAGATACGCAGTATTTT
TRBV20-1	.	few	TRBJ2-6	CSRLESGANVLTF	TGCAGTCGTCTGGAGTCAGGGGCCAACGTCCTGACTTTC
TRBV20-1	TRBD2	.	TRBJ2-2	CSASGGRANTGELFF	TGCAGTGCTAGTGGTGGGAGGGCGAACACCGGGGAGCTGTTTTTT